These 30 T cell receptor beta chains share one sample of origin, sequenced in a study of OX40 agonist ivuxolimab in advanced cancers. Using immunoSEQ multiplex PCR, the repertoire was profiled, and TCRdb retains in-frame clones only, with some absent. The table has roughly 83,000 clones, roughly 80% seen once. The sequencing used CD4+ or CD8+ T cells sorted from blood, collected in a trial of the OX40 agonist ivuxolimab. Receptors originate from an adult with an advanced solid tumor such as melanoma, head and neck, liver or kidney cancer.

The V gene is TRBV9, the J gene TRBJ2-3; maybe TRBD1 (7 bases). The CDR3 is 15 residues long. The germline CDR1 and CDR2 sequences are SGDLS and YYNGEE. Trimming removed 1 base from V and 4 bases from J, with 13 bases in between. Here the CDR3 DNA reads TGTGCCAGCAGCGTACGGGCAGGGGGGTCAGATACGCAGTATTTT. This gives the protein CASSVRAGGSDTQYF.

The gene calls are TRBV18 and TRBJ2-5; D remains ambiguous. This CDR3 contains 15 residues. Germline V CDR1 and CDR2: KGHSH, LQKENI. V dropped 0 bases and J dropped 4 bases, with 12 bases sitting between them. The CDR3 bases are TGTGCCAGCTCACCACCGGTCGTACAAGGAGAGACCCAGTACTTC. Its translation: CASSPPVVQGETQYF.

This clone occurred once. The V gene is TRBV18, the J gene TRBJ1-3; D is ambiguous. The CDR3 spans 14 residues. Germline CDR1 and CDR2: KGHSH and LQKENI. V lost 1 base, J lost 4 bases, and 8 bases lay in between. CDR3 sequence (DNA): TGTGCCAGCTCACCACTGAGGGAGGGAAACACCATATATTTT. Its translation: CASSPLREGNTIYF.

This chain links TRBV20-1 with TRBJ1-1; D remains ambiguous. V dropped 6 bases and J dropped 7 bases, with 12 bases sitting between them. The V gene's germline CDR1 is DFQATT and CDR2 SNEGSKA (reference sequence). This CDR3 spans 11 amino acids. CDR3: CSAPNFGEAFF. The CDR3 DNA reads as TGCAGTGCCCCGAATTTTGGTGAAGCTTTCTTT.

J is TRBJ1-2 and V is TRBV5-4; possible D gene TRBD1, 6 bases. Germline CDR1 is SGHNT and CDR2 is YYREEE (reference sequence). This CDR3 is 12 amino acids long. V was pared by 9 bases and J by 7 bases, with 16 bases between. CDR3 coding DNA: TGTGCCATCGGCACAGGGTTCAGTGGCTACACCTTC. It is translated as CAIGTGFSGYTF.

The chain uses TRBV5-1 and TRBJ1-4; D remains unclear. This CDR3 contains 13 residues. From germline, CDR1 is SGHRS and CDR2 YFSETQ. V was clipped by 0 bases and J by 7 bases, with 7 bases between them. This CDR3 reads CASSLEGLEKLFF. CDR3 coding DNA: TGCGCCAGCAGCTTGGAAGGCCTTGAAAAACTGTTTTTT.

The rearrangement uses TRBV9 and TRBJ1-4, with D unclear. The CDR3 is 15 residues long. Trimming left V 0 bases short and J 5 bases short, with 11 bases between. Germline lookup yields CDR1 SGDLS and CDR2 YYNGEE. In DNA form, the CDR3 reads TGTGCCAGCAGCGTAGAGGTGACACCAAATGAAAAACTGTTTTTT. This sequence encodes CASSVEVTPNEKLFF.

The V call is TRBV7-6, the J call TRBJ1-1; D is uncertain. CDR1 is SGHVS and CDR2 is FNYEAQ in the germline V gene. There are 13 residues in the CDR3. The ends were cut back, 2 bases at V and 0 bases at J, with 4 bases in the middle. CDR3 bases: TGTGCCAGCAGCTTAAGGTTGAACACTGAAGCTTTCTTT. This sequence encodes CASSLRLNTEAFF.

The chain joins TRBV5-1 to TRBJ1-5, with 7 nucleotides matching TRBD1. Germline values: CDR1 SGHRS, CDR2 YFSETQ. The ends lost 4 bases at V and 3 bases at J; junction bases unmatched: 7. The CDR3 covers 15 residues. DNA of the CDR3: TGCGCCAGCAGCCTTGGGGACAGTTTCAATCAGCCCCAGCATTTT. This translates into CASSLGDSFNQPQHF.

This clone was observed a single time. This chain connects TRBV11-3 to TRBJ2-3, with TRBD1 matching 7 bases. The germline gives CDR1 SGHNT, CDR2 YENEEA. The junction had 3 bases not matched to a gene; V was cut back by 4 bases and J by 2 bases. CDR3 length equals 14 residues. CDR3 loop: CASSSGQATDTQYF. CDR3 in DNA: TGTGCCAGCAGCTCCGGACAGGCCACAGATACGCAGTATTTT.

The CDR3 region has the DNA TGTGCCAGCAGCTCAATAGGGCGGGAGGGCCTTTTCTTC. Protein: CASSSIGREGLFF. The chain joins TRBV7-3 to TRBJ2-1; 9 bases line up with TRBD2. CDR3 size: 13 residues. CDR1 and CDR2 from the germline V gene are SGHTA and FQGTGA. With 4 bases clipped from V and 16 bases from J, the junction kept 11 bases outside the gene matches.

The table lists this clone with a count of one. This CDR3 is also generated by other DNA sequences in the sample. The chain carries TRBV27 and TRBJ1-2, with D unresolved. The CDR3 length is 15 residues. CDR1 and CDR2 (germline): MNHEY, SMNVEV (reference sequence). Trimming pared 2 bases from V and 2 bases from J, leaving 12 bases between. CDR3 amino acids: CASSLRPGGNYGYTF. The CDR3 DNA reads as TGTGCCAGCAGTTTACGTCCTGGAGGGAACTATGGCTACACCTTC.

V and J are TRBV28 and TRBJ2-7; TRBD2 matches 11 bases. J lost 3 bases, V lost 11 bases, and 18 bases had no gene match. The CDR3 totals 17 residues. Germline values: CDR1 MDHEN, CDR2 SYDVKM. The CDR3, as DNA: TGTGCCGGCAAACAGAGGAGGGGGACTAGCGGACGCTACGAGCAGTACTTC. It translates to CAGKQRRGTSGRYEQYF.

This chain uses TRBV11-3 with TRBJ2-2, with 8 bases lining up with TRBD2. Germline-derived CDR1 and CDR2 are SGHNT and YENEEA. Trimming removed 0 bases from V and 6 bases from J; junction bases left unmatched: 6. The CDR3 has 16 amino acids. CDR3 sequence (DNA): TGTGCCAGCAGCTTAGATAGGAGCGGGGGTTCCGGGGAGCTGTTTTTT. Translating gives CASSLDRSGGSGELFF.

The V call is TRBV9, the J call TRBJ2-3; D possibly corresponds to TRBD1 (6 bases). Germline V CDR1 and CDR2: SGDLS, YYNGEE. This CDR3 is built from 16 residues. Trimming removed 0 bases at V and 0 bases at J, with 11 bases between. As DNA, the CDR3 is TGTGCCAGCAGCGTAGAGGACAGCCCAAGCACAGATACGCAGTATTTT. Its translation: CASSVEDSPSTDTQYF.

The CDR3, as DNA: TGTGCCAGCTCACAACAGGGTGGCGAAAAACTGTTTTTT. Protein product: CASSQQGGEKLFF. The chain employs TRBV18 and TRBJ1-4; D may be TRBD1 (6 bases). The ends were cut back, 4 bases at V and 8 bases at J, with 11 bases in the middle. Looked up from germline, CDR1 is KGHSH and CDR2 is LQKENI. This CDR3 has 13 amino acids. Using reference TRBV18 and TRBJ1-4 for the parts outside the CDR3, the full variable domain is NAGVMQNPRHLVRRRGQEARLRCSPMKGHSHVYWYRQLPEEGLKFMVYLQKENIIDESGMPKERFSAEFPKEGPSILRIQQVVRGDSAAYFCASSQQGGEKLFFGSGTQLSVL.

The chain joins TRBV14 to TRBJ1-6; 7 bases line up with TRBD1. Per germline, CDR1 SGHDN and CDR2 FVKESK. V shed 0 bases and J 6 bases; nucleotides not matched to a gene: 8. The CDR3 has 17 amino acids. CDR3 region: CASSQDWWRQGNSPLHF. CDR3 bases: TGTGCCAGCAGCCAAGATTGGTGGAGACAGGGTAATTCACCCCTCCACTTT.

The CDR3 spells CASSLTQDRGEGNEQFF. CDR3 coding DNA: TGTGCCAGCTCTCTTACCCAGGACAGGGGAGAGGGCAATGAGCAGTTCTTC. This chain joins TRBV18 and TRBJ2-1; 9 nucleotides line up with TRBD1. Per the germline V gene, CDR1 is KGHSH and CDR2 is LQKENI. The V segment lost 6 bases and the J segment 6 bases; nucleotides outside the gene matches: 15. The CDR3 has 17 amino acids.

The gene calls are TRBV6-5 and TRBJ2-4; the D is unclear. V was cut by 2 bases and J by 8 bases, with 10 bases left in between. The CDR3 totals 13 residues. Germline CDR1 reads MNHEY; CDR2 reads SVGAGI. CDR3 residues: CASSYTLMDIQYF. In DNA form, the CDR3 reads TGTGCCAGCAGTTACACCTTAATGGACATTCAGTACTTC.

The chain is built from TRBV11-2 and TRBJ1-2, with a possible D match to TRBD1 (5 bases). Trimming stripped 4 bases from V and 3 bases from J, with 15 bases between. CDR3 size: 15 residues. Germline CDR1 is SGHAT and CDR2 is FQNNGV. CDR3 coding DNA: TGTGCCAGCAGCTCAAGTGGTCAGGGCTACTATGGCTACACCTTC. Amino acids: CASSSSGQGYYGYTF.

This chain connects TRBV18 to TRBJ2-5; TRBD1 matches at 7 bases. This CDR3 region has 15 residues. Germline lookup yields CDR1 KGHSH and CDR2 LQKENI. The V segment lost 4 bases and the J segment 5 bases; nucleotides outside the gene matches: 10. The CDR3 here is CASSRGQFEGETQYF. Here the CDR3 DNA reads TGTGCCAGCTCACGGGGACAGTTTGAAGGGGAGACCCAGTACTTC. Variable domain in full (rest from reference TRBV18 and TRBJ2-5): NAGVMQNPRHLVRRRGQEARLRCSPMKGHSHVYWYRQLPEEGLKFMVYLQKENIIDESGMPKERFSAEFPKEGPSILRIQQVVRGDSAAYFCASSRGQFEGETQYFGPGTRLLVL.

The V gene is TRBV5-6, the J gene TRBJ1-1; D possibly corresponds to TRBD1 (5 bases). CDR3 length equals 16 residues. V was trimmed by 1 base and J by 0 bases, leaving 13 bases between them. CDR1 is SGHDT, CDR2 YYEEEE, per germline. The CDR3 sequence is CASSLNWGDMNTEAFF. The CDR3 nucleotides are TGTGCCAGCAGCTTGAATTGGGGCGACATGAACACTGAAGCTTTCTTT. Combining the CDR3 with reference TRBV5-6 and TRBJ1-1 gives the whole variable domain DAGVTQSPTHLIKTRGQQVTLRCSPKSGHDTVSWYQQALGQGPQFIFQYYEEEERQRGNFPDRFSGHQFPNYSSELNVNALLLGDSALYLCASSLNWGDMNTEAFFGQGTRLTVV.

V is TRBV7-8 and J is TRBJ2-7, with D possibly matching TRBD1 (5 bases). Trimming left V 3 bases short and J 2 bases short, with 8 bases between. Germline loops: CDR1 SGHVS, CDR2 FQNEAQ. The CDR3 is made up of 13 amino acids. The CDR3 here is CASSFREAYEQYF. DNA of the CDR3: TGTGCCAGCAGCTTCAGGGAAGCCTACGAGCAGTACTTC.

This chain uses TRBV4-1 with TRBJ2-3, with a weak D call TRBD2 (5 bases). This CDR3 is built from 18 residues. V was clipped by 1 base and J by 0 bases, with 17 bases between them. Germline V gene data show CDR1 as MGHRA and CDR2 as YSYEKL. The CDR3 DNA reads TGCGCCAGCAGCCAAGGATCGCCTGACTACCGTAGCACAGATACGCAGTATTTT. Its protein is CASSQGSPDYRSTDTQYF.

The table lists this clone with a count of one. The rearrangement links TRBV7-9 to TRBJ2-1; 11 bases map to TRBD1. V gave up 5 bases and J gave up 4 bases; unmatched junction bases: 7. This CDR3 contains 16 residues. The germline V gene has CDR1 SEHNR and CDR2 FQNEAQ (reference sequence). DNA of the CDR3: TGTGCCAGCAGCCCCCGGGGGACAGGGGGTTACAATGAGCAGTTCTTC. This gives the protein CASSPRGTGGYNEQFF.

This chain uses TRBV11-2 with TRBJ2-2; perhaps TRBD1 as D (5 bases). Between the trimmed V and J ends, which lost 4 bases and 1 base, there was a span of 7 bases. Germline-derived CDR1 and CDR2 are SGHAT and FQNNGV. The CDR3 totals 14 residues. CDR3: CASSSDRNTGELFF. As DNA, the CDR3 is TGTGCCAGCAGCTCCGACAGGAACACCGGGGAGCTGTTTTTT.

A remark on this clone: Its ends do not fully match the called genes, so a read error is possible. The chain links TRBV4-1 to TRBJ2-7; no clear D. The CDR3 is made up of 12 amino acids. Germline-derived CDR1 and CDR2 are MGHRA and YSYEKL. As DNA, the CDR3 is TGCGTCAGCAGCCAGGTAATCTACGAGCAGTACTTC. Its protein product is CVSSQVIYEQYF.

The sample holds one count of this clone. The V and J genes are TRBV5-4 and TRBJ2-4; D is uncertain. CDR3 size: 17 residues. CDR1 is SGHNT and CDR2 is YYREEE in the germline V gene (reference sequence). Trimming took 4 bases from V and 0 from J, leaving 17 bases between them. CDR3 sequence: CASSPAFVRLAKNIQYF. CDR3 DNA sequence: TGTGCCAGCAGCCCGGCATTCGTACGACTAGCCAAAAACATTCAGTACTTC.

The chain employs TRBV28 and TRBJ1-1, with D possibly being TRBD1 (5 bases). V lost 6 bases and J 3 bases, leaving 11 bases between the germline ends. Germline loops: CDR1 MDHEN, CDR2 SYDVKM. The CDR3 is 13 residues long. The CDR3 nucleotides read TGTGCCAGCAGCCGGGGGTTGGACACTGAAGCTTTCTTT. It translates to CASSRGLDTEAFF.

The chain employs TRBV7-9 and TRBJ1-3; 8 positions agree with TRBD1. V shed 6 bases and J 0 bases; nucleotides not matched to a gene: 13. Per the germline V gene, CDR1 is SEHNR and CDR2 is FQNEAQ (reference sequence). The CDR3 is 18 residues long. The chain's CDR3 is CASSHGQGILYSGNTIYF. CDR3 sequence (DNA): TGTGCCAGCAGTCACGGACAGGGCATACTTTACTCTGGAAACACCATATATTTT.